Below are 22 T cell receptor beta chains sequenced from a single sample in a study of HIV-infected patients and healthy controls. No cell fractionation was done, so the repertoire covers all unsorted peripheral blood T cells. 500 ng RNA was reverse transcribed with alpha and beta constant-region primers. Alpha and beta chain libraries were made separately by chain-specific third strand synthesis with multiplexing indices. MiXCR was run by TCRdb on the 5' RACE reads, yielding one entry per CDR3 protein. The profile covers approximately 12,000 distinct CDR3 sequences, with 5.1% appearing a single time and under 3.5% taken by the ten largest. Sequencing used blood. The receptor set was obtained from an adult in good health.

The chain employs TRBV2 and TRBJ2-7, with 9 bases fitting TRBD1. The germline V gene encodes CDR1 SNHLY and CDR2 FYNNEI. The junction had 12 bases not matched to a gene; V was cut back by 6 bases and J by 6 bases. This CDR3 spans 15 amino acids. The CDR3: CASSSHGTGNLEQYF. CDR3 nucleotide sequence: TGTGCCAGCAGCTCTCACGGGACAGGGAATCTCGAGCAGTACTTC.

This clonotype has a count of ten or more. This sequence joins TRBV6-1 and TRBJ1-1; D is perhaps TRBD1 (6 bases). The germline V gene encodes CDR1 MNHNS and CDR2 SASEGT. This CDR3 has 14 amino acids. Trimming removed 5 bases at V and 5 bases at J, with 15 bases between. Written as DNA, the CDR3 is TGTGCCAGCAGTCTACAGGGAGGGGGTACTGAAGCTTTCTTT. This translates into CASSLQGGGTEAFF.

The sample holds many counts of this clonotype. This chain links TRBV6-5 with TRBJ2-7; a weak D match, TRBD1 (6 bases). The V end was cut by 4 bases, the J end by 0 bases, with 19 bases between. Germline V CDR1 and CDR2: MNHEY, SVGAGI. The CDR3 contains 17 residues. The CDR3 region is CASSSKRQAASSYEQYF. The CDR3 DNA is TGTGCCAGCAGTTCCAAACGACAGGCCGCGAGCTCCTACGAGCAGTACTTC.

Sample share makes this clonotype medium-sized. The V call is TRBV4-1, the J call TRBJ2-1; perhaps TRBD2 as D (5 bases). The ends were cut back, 0 bases at V and 3 bases at J, with 12 bases in the middle. CDR1 is MGHRA and CDR2 is YSYEKL in the germline V gene. The length of the CDR3 is 16 residues. The CDR3 is CASSQDGWGDYNEQFF. The DNA of the CDR3 is TGCGCCAGCAGCCAAGACGGATGGGGAGACTACAATGAGCAGTTCTTC.

This clonotype was observed many times. The rearrangement joins TRBV11-2 to TRBJ2-3, with 8 bases aligning to TRBD2. V was clipped by 2 bases and J by 1 base; unmatched bases: 8. CDR1 and CDR2 from the germline V gene are SGHAT and FQNNGV. This CDR3 is 17 amino acids long. The CDR3 nucleotides are TGTGCCAGCAGCTTACATCTTACTAGCGGAGGCACAGATACGCAGTATTTT. The encoded protein is CASSLHLTSGGTDTQYF. The full variable domain, with the rest looked up from reference TRBV11-2 and TRBJ2-3, is EAGVAQSPRYKIIEKRQSVAFWCNPISGHATLYWYQQILGQGPKLLIQFQNNGVVDDSQLPKDRFSAERLKGVDSTLKIQPAKLEDSAVYLCASSLHLTSGGTDTQYFGPGTRLTVL.

Within the sample, this clonotype is medium-sized. CDR3 nucleotides: TGTGCCAGCAGTGCCCCAACTGAAGCTTTCTTT. Translated: CASSAPTEAFF. The chain has TRBV6-1 and TRBJ1-1; no firm D call. V gave up 4 bases and J gave up 5 bases, with 5 bases separating them. The CDR3 runs to 11 residues. In germline, CDR1 is MNHNS, CDR2 SASEGT.

This clonotype was counted ten times or more. The chain carries TRBV29-1 and TRBJ1-1; no definite D call. Per germline, CDR1 SQVTM and CDR2 ANQGSEA. This CDR3 is 15 amino acids long. Trimming shortened V by 1 base and J by 3 bases, and 15 bases separated the two germline ends. For the CDR3, the DNA is TGCAGCGTTGAAGGGCCCGAAGGCTCATACACTGAAGCTTTCTTT. Its protein product is CSVEGPEGSYTEAFF.

This clonotype was counted many times. The CDR3 DNA is TGTGCCAGCAGCTTCCAGGGGGCGGGTTTCCAGTTCTTC. Its protein product is CASSFQGAGFQFF. The chain has TRBV7-2 and TRBJ2-1; 8 positions match TRBD1. This CDR3 comprises 13 residues. V dropped 3 bases and J dropped 13; count of bases not matched to a gene: 8. Germline assignment: CDR1 SGHTA and CDR2 FQGNSA.

This clonotype has a count of ten or more. The rearrangement joins TRBV6-5 to TRBJ1-1; no clear D gene. V was pared by 8 bases and J by 5 bases, with 15 bases between. The length of the CDR3 is 13 residues. From germline, CDR1 is MNHEY and CDR2 SVGAGI. CDR3 amino acids: CASSERVRTEAFF. The DNA of the CDR3 is TGTGCCAGCTCTGAAAGGGTACGGACTGAAGCTTTCTTT.

At least ten counts were recorded for this clonotype. This rearrangement joins TRBV25-1 to TRBJ2-7; D tentatively fits TRBD1 or TRBD2 (5 bases each). Trimming took 5 bases from V and 6 from J, leaving 14 bases between them. Looked up from germline, CDR1 is MGHDK and CDR2 is SYGVNS. This CDR3 is built from 13 residues. The CDR3 sequence is CASSIQGGTEQYF. The CDR3 nucleotides are TGTGCCAGCAGTATTCAGGGTGGGACCGAGCAGTACTTC.

This clonotype was detected ten times or more. This chain connects TRBV2 to TRBJ2-1, with no clear D. The CDR3 contains 14 residues. Looked up from germline, CDR1 is SNHLY and CDR2 is FYNNEI. V lost 4 bases, J lost 4 bases, and 11 bases lay in between. CDR3 bases: TGTGCCAGCAGTGCCAGTCAGACTTACAATGAGCAGTTCTTC. It encodes CASSASQTYNEQFF.

This clonotype was detected many times. V and J are TRBV7-9 and TRBJ1-5, with D possibly TRBD1 on 5 matching bases. CDR1 is SEHNR, CDR2 FQNEAQ, per germline (reference sequence). The CDR3 has 15 residues. V lost 4 bases, J lost 6 bases, and 16 bases lay in between. The CDR3 region has the DNA TGTGCCAGCAGCTCCTCCTCCTCAGGGAGTCAGCCCCAGCATTTT. Translating gives CASSSSSSGSQPQHF. Based on the CDR3 plus reference TRBV7-9 and TRBJ1-5, the full variable domain is DTGVSQNPRHKITKRGQNVTFRCDPISEHNRLYWYRQTLGQGPEFLTYFQNEAQLEKSRLLSDRFSAERPKGSFSTLEIQRTEQGDSAMYLCASSSSSSGSQPQHFGDGTRLSIL.

Relative to its sample, this clonotype is medium-sized. The CDR3 spells CASRSGLTNTEAFF. The CDR3 bases are TGTGCCAGCAGATCGGGACTCACGAACACTGAAGCTTTCTTT. The genes are TRBV12-3 or TRBV12-4 and TRBJ1-1; TRBD1 might be the D (5 bases). CDR3 size: 14 residues. With 6 bases removed from V and 1 base from J, the gap between germline ends came to 12 bases.

This clonotype was seen many times. The chain is built from TRBV12-3 or TRBV12-4 and TRBJ1-1; D gene uncertain. The V gene lost 6 bases and the J gene lost 0 bases, with 14 bases spanning the gap. CDR3 size: 15 residues. The CDR3 region has the DNA TGTGCCAGCAGGTACGATTGGGCTATGAACACTGAAGCTTTCTTT. Its translation: CASRYDWAMNTEAFF.

This clonotype is medium-sized within its sample. The chain joins TRBV7-8 to TRBJ2-1, with a weak D call TRBD2 (5 bases). V lost 5 bases and J 10 bases, leaving 24 bases between the germline ends. The CDR3 is 16 amino acids. CDR1 is SGHVS, CDR2 FQNEAQ, per germline. The CDR3 loop reads CASSITRAGVMIEQFF. The CDR3 DNA reads TGTGCCAGCAGCATTACTCGGGCCGGGGTGATGATAGAGCAGTTCTTC.

This clonotype was counted many times. The chain combines TRBV29-1 with TRBJ1-4, with 11 bases aligning to TRBD1. CDR3 size: 15 residues. V shed 4 bases, J shed 4 bases, and the junction held 5 bases outside the gene matches. CDR1 is SQVTM, CDR2 ANQGSEA, per germline. CDR3 sequence: CSVGGQGANNEKLFF. DNA of the CDR3: TGCAGCGTTGGCGGACAGGGGGCGAATAATGAAAAACTGTTTTTT. The variable domain in full, completed from reference TRBV29-1 and TRBJ1-4, reads SAVISQKPSRDICQRGTSLTIQCQVDSQVTMMFWYRQQPGQSLTLIATANQGSEATYESGFVIDKFPISRPNLTFSTLTVSNMSPEDSSIYLCSVGGQGANNEKLFFGSGTQLSVL.

This clonotype was counted many times. The chain couples TRBV15 to TRBJ1-5; D possibly corresponds to TRBD1 (6 bases). In germline, CDR1 is LNHNV, CDR2 YYDKDF (reference sequence). Trimming stripped 6 bases from V and 6 bases from J, with 15 bases between. The CDR3 is 14 amino acids. The DNA of the CDR3 is TGTGCCACCAGTCACGGGGGGCTCGGTCAGCCCCAGCATTTT. Translating gives CATSHGGLGQPQHF.

This clonotype has only a few counts. CDR3 sequence: CASSYGGVVWEQYF. As DNA, the CDR3 is TGTGCCAGCAGTTACGGCGGGGTTGTGTGGGAGCAGTACTTC. The chain has TRBV6-6 and TRBJ2-7; possible D gene TRBD2, 6 bases. The V and J ends lost 2 bases and 7 bases respectively, with 15 bases between them. The CDR3 has 14 amino acids. The germline V gene encodes CDR1 MNHNY and CDR2 SVGAGI (reference sequence).

This rearrangement joins TRBV14 to TRBJ1-1; TRBD1 aligns across 10 bases. This CDR3 has 15 amino acids. J gave up 2 bases and V 5 bases, and 5 bases lay outside the gene matches. In germline, CDR1 is SGHDN, CDR2 FVKESK. CDR3 sequence reads: CASSYGQGVNTEAFF. In DNA form, the CDR3 reads TGTGCCAGCAGCTATGGACAGGGGGTAAACACTGAAGCTTTCTTT.

This clonotype was recorded many times. The chain combines TRBV6-1 with TRBJ2-5; tentative D call: TRBD2 (5 bases). Germline V gives CDR1 MNHNS, CDR2 SASEGT. The V and J ends lost 3 bases and 4 bases respectively, with 12 bases between them. CDR3 length equals 14 residues. CDR3 loop: CASSDARRSETQYF. The CDR3 DNA sequence: TGTGCCAGCAGTGACGCCCGGAGGTCAGAGACCCAGTACTTC.

Relative to its sample, this clonotype is medium-sized. The chain joins TRBV5-1 to TRBJ2-7, with unresolved D. Deletions cut 0 bases from V and 1 base from J, with 5 bases between. This CDR3 has 13 residues. Per the germline V gene, CDR1 is SGHRS and CDR2 is YFSETQ. CDR3 sequence: CASSLAVSYEQYF. The CDR3, as DNA: TGCGCCAGCAGCTTGGCGGTGTCCTACGAGCAGTACTTC. Together with reference TRBV5-1 and TRBJ2-7, the CDR3 gives the full variable domain: KAGVTQTPRYLIKTRGQQVTLSCSPISGHRSVSWYQQTPGQGLQFLFEYFSETQRNKGNFPGRFSGRQFSNSRSEMNVSTLELGDSALYLCASSLAVSYEQYFGPGTRLTVT.

By sample share, this clonotype is medium-sized. This sequence joins TRBV3-1 and TRBJ1-6, with 9 bases that match TRBD1. The CDR3 contains 13 residues. Germline values: CDR1 LGHDT, CDR2 YNNKEL (reference sequence). The ends lost 6 bases at V and 10 bases at J; junction bases unmatched: 4. The CDR3 is CASRQGAGSPLHF. As DNA, the CDR3 is TGTGCCAGCAGACAGGGGGCTGGCTCACCCCTCCACTTT.